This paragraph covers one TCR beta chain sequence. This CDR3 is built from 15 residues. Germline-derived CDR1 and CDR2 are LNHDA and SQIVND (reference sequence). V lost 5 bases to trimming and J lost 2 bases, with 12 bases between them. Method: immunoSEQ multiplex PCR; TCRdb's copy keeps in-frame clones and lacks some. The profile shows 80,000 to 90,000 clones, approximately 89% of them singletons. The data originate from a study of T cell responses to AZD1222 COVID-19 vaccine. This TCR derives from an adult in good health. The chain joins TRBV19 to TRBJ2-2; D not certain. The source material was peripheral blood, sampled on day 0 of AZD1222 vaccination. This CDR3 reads CASSQKLRNTGELFF. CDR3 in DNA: TGTGCCAGTAGTCAAAAACTCCGCAACACCGGGGAGCTGTTTTTT. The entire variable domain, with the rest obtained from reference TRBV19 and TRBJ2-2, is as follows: DGGITQSPKYLFRKEGQNVTLSCEQNLNHDAMYWYRQDPGQGLRLIYYSQIVNDFQKGDIAEGYSVSREKKESFPLTVTSAQKNPTAFYLCASSQKLRNTGELFFGEGSRLTVL.